The source of this T cell receptor beta chain is a study of shared clonotypes between healthy human individuals. Study information: There were three CD4 naive, three CD4 memory, two CD8 naive and one CD8 memory plates per donor.

Both subsets, CD45RA+ naive and CD45RA-negative memory, were split from the CD4+ cells. A word on this clone: Its antigen is undetermined.

Method: immunoSEQ multiplex PCR; TCRdb's copy keeps in-frame clones and lacks some. The sample has over a million clones; around three quarters are singletons. Findings and caveats of the study: The study sampled only blood, and tissue repertoires likely differ. Clonotype sharing across several donors was observed for 5% to 6.5% of naive CD4 clonotypes.

Sequenced material: memory CD4+ T cells from PBMCs. As for subset: CD45RA-negative fraction. The origin of this receptor is a man between 18 and 29 years old in good health. Some clones in this sample may be carry-over from other donors' samples.

The DNA for the CDR3 is TGTGCCACCAGCAGAGCAGCCGTGAACACTGAAGCTTTCTTT. This sequence encodes CATSRAAVNTEAFF. V and J are TRBV15 and TRBJ1-1, with D unclear. Germline assignment: CDR1 LNHNV and CDR2 YYDKDF (reference sequence). CDR3 length equals 14 residues. Trimming pared 1 base from V and 0 bases from J, leaving 6 bases between.